These T cell receptor beta chains were read from a single sample in a study of identical twins. TCRdb ran MiXCR on the 5' RACE reads and lists one entry per CDR3 protein. The sample includes some 1,600,000 distinct CDR3 sequences, about 31% of them seen just once. The sequencing input was cord blood. Receptor source: a newborn girl in good health. Each CDR3 is given with its conserved first and last residue. A D gene is named only where the DNA matches it firmly. Size is omitted from some rows. Given values are once, few, many or a class for expanded clones.

cdr3_nt cdr3_aa d_call j_call v_call clone_size
TGTGCCAGCAGTTTAAAATACCCCTACGAGCAGTACTTC CASSLKYPYEQYF NA TRBJ2-7 TRBV27 NA
TGTGCCAGCAGCCTCACTAGCGGGAGTAGCTATGAGCAGTTCTTC CASSLTSGSSYEQFF TRBD2 TRBJ2-1 TRBV28 few
TGTGTCAGCAGCCAAGTTACTAGCGGGAGTCAGTCGAAGCAGTACTTC CVSSQVTSGSQSKQYF TRBD2 TRBJ2-7 TRBV4-2 few
TGTGCCAGCAGTCCGGGCTGGGAGACCCAGTACTTC CASSPGWETQYF NA TRBJ2-5 TRBV25-1 many
TGCGCCAGCAGCTTGGTAATGGCAGGGCGCACAGATACGCAGTATTTT CASSLVMAGRTDTQYF NA TRBJ2-3 TRBV5-1 NA
TGTGCCAGCAGTGCCCTAGCGGGGATAGACAATGAGCAGTTCTTC CASSALAGIDNEQFF TRBD2 TRBJ2-1 TRBV12-3/TRBV12-4 few
TGCAGTGCTAGAGGGCTAGATAATTCACCCCCCCACTTT CSARGLDNSPPHF NA TRBJ1-6 TRBV20-1 NA
TGTGCCAGCAGCTTAGAAGGAAGCGGGATAAAGTCTACGCAGTATTTT CASSLEGSGIKSTQYF TRBD2 TRBJ2-3 TRBV7-2 NA
TGTGCCAGCAGCCAACGGGGGACTAGCGGGATTTGGGACATTCAGTACTTC CASSQRGTSGIWDIQYF TRBD2 TRBJ2-4 TRBV4-2 NA
TGTGCCAGCAGCCGTACCGGGAGATCGTACGAGCAGTACTTC CASSRTGRSYEQYF NA TRBJ2-7 TRBV6-2/TRBV6-3 many
TGCGCCAGCAGCCATCCTAGACTAGCGGGATTCGGTGAGCAGTTCTTC CASSHPRLAGFGEQFF TRBD2 TRBJ2-1 TRBV4-1 NA
TGTGCCAGCAGCCCCGGGACTAGCCCTACCCTCTACAATGAGCAGTTCTTC CASSPGTSPTLYNEQFF TRBD2 TRBJ2-1 TRBV4-2 few
TGTGCCACCAGCAGAGGAGGTGGGAGAGAAAACATTCAGTACTTC CATSRGGGRENIQYF NA TRBJ2-4 TRBV15 NA
TGCAGCGCGCCGTTAGGACAGACTGAAGCTTTCTTT CSAPLGQTEAFF NA TRBJ1-1 TRBV29-1 NA
TGCGCCAGCAGTGTACCGGGACAGGCAAACACCATATATTTT CASSVPGQANTIYF TRBD1 TRBJ1-3 TRBV10-2 NA
TGTGCCAGCAGCTTAGTGGGGGTTGGAGGACGCTACGAGCAGTACTTC CASSLVGVGGRYEQYF NA TRBJ2-7 TRBV7-9 NA
TGTGCCAGCAGAAATCATAATCGGGAATCCTACGAGCAGTACTTC CASRNHNRESYEQYF NA TRBJ2-7 TRBV6-6 few
TGCGCCAGCAGCCAAGACAGCTCCTACTATGGCTACACCTTC CASSQDSSYYGYTF NA TRBJ1-2 TRBV4-1 NA
TGTGCTAGCAGCTTAGCATTCGGTAGCGGGTTCCACGAGCAGTACTTC CASSLAFGSGFHEQYF TRBD2 TRBJ2-7 TRBV7-7 few
TGCGCCAGCAGCTTGGAGAGAAACCAGTACTTC CASSLERNQYF NA TRBJ2-5 TRBV5-1 NA
TGTGCCAGCAGCTTAGTTGCCGGGTGGGGGACTAGGGACAATGAGCAGTTCTTC CASSLVAGWGTRDNEQFF TRBD2 TRBJ2-1 TRBV7-2 NA
TGTGCCAGCAGCCAATGGCGGAGCTCCTACGAGCAGTACTTC CASSQWRSSYEQYF NA TRBJ2-7 TRBV3-1 NA
TGCGCCAGCAGCCCAACGATCCTCGCAGATACGCGGTATTTT CASSPTILADTRYF NA TRBJ2-3 TRBV4-1 NA
TGTGCCAGCAGCCCAACACTAGCGTTCTGGCCCAATGAGCAGTTCTTC CASSPTLAFWPNEQFF TRBD2 TRBJ2-1 TRBV7-9 NA
TGTGCCAGCAGCCAATTAGCGGGATTTACGAATGAGCAGTTCTTC CASSQLAGFTNEQFF TRBD2 TRBJ2-1 TRBV14 NA
TGTGCCAGCAGTGAAGCCGGGAGTTACACTGAAGCTTTCTTT CASSEAGSYTEAFF NA TRBJ1-1 TRBV6-1 once
TGTGCCAGCAGCTTGTCCAGGGTGCAGGTCTATGGCTACACCTTC CASSLSRVQVYGYTF NA TRBJ1-2 TRBV7-9 NA
TGTGCCGGCAGCTTATCATGGGAGACCCAGTACTTC CAGSLSWETQYF NA TRBJ2-5 TRBV11-2 NA
TGTGCCAGCAGTTTCTACTTAGCGGGGCGTTCCTACGAGCAGTACTTC CASSFYLAGRSYEQYF TRBD2 TRBJ2-7 TRBV28 many
TGTGCCAGCAGTTCTTACAGGTACCAAGAGACCCAGTACTTC CASSSYRYQETQYF NA TRBJ2-5 TRBV12-3/TRBV12-4 few
TGTGCCATCAGTGCTTCGGGGAAGACTGAAGCTTTCTTT CAISASGKTEAFF NA TRBJ1-1 TRBV10-3 few
TGCGCCAGCAGCTTGGAGGCGGGAGTAGCCGGTGAGCTGTTTTTT CASSLEAGVAGELFF TRBD2 TRBJ2-2 TRBV5-1 NA
TGCAGTGCTAGGGATCCGGGACGGTACTACGAGCAGTACTTC CSARDPGRYYEQYF NA TRBJ2-7 TRBV20-1 NA
TGCAGTGCTGCGGGACCTAGCGGGACAGGAACGCAGTATTTT CSAAGPSGTGTQYF NA TRBJ2-3 TRBV20-1 NA
TGTGCCAGCAGTTCAATCCCTGAACGGCACGAGCAGTACTTC CASSSIPERHEQYF NA TRBJ2-7 TRBV27 NA
TGTGCCAGCAGCCCTTCCCCCCGGGTGGGCAATGAGCAGTTCTTC CASSPSPRVGNEQFF NA TRBJ2-1 TRBV7-2 few
TGCAGCGTTGGGTGGGGACAGGGTGGCTATGGCTACACCTTC CSVGWGQGGYGYTF TRBD1 TRBJ1-2 TRBV29-1 few
TGCGGCCATACTAGCGGGAGGTACCAAGAGACCCAGTACTTC CGHTSGRYQETQYF TRBD2 TRBJ2-5 TRBV29-1 NA
TGTGCCAGCAGCGCTAGACAGGTCCTTGCCTACAATGAGCAGTACTTC CASSARQVLAYNEQYF NA TRBJ2-7 TRBV9 NA
TGCAGTGCTAGCGGTACTTACCCCGTCCAGTTCTTC CSASGTYPVQFF NA TRBJ2-1 TRBV20-1 NA
TGTGCCAGCAGTAGAGACAGGGGGCACAATGAGCAGTTCTTC CASSRDRGHNEQFF TRBD1 TRBJ2-1 TRBV6-5 many
TGCGCCAGCAGCCAAGAAGTCGGATATAGCAATCAGCCCCAGCATTTT CASSQEVGYSNQPQHF NA TRBJ1-5 TRBV4-1 NA
TGTGCCACCAGCAGACCAATCCGACGGGATACGCAGTATTTT CATSRPIRRDTQYF NA TRBJ2-3 TRBV15 few
TGTGCCAGCAGCCAAGACAGGGATAGCAATCAGCCCCAGCATTTT CASSQDRDSNQPQHF TRBD1 TRBJ1-5 TRBV4-1 many
TGTGCCAGCAGCCAAAAAACAAGCGGCTCAGGGACAGATACGCAGTATTTT CASSQKTSGSGTDTQYF NA TRBJ2-3 TRBV3-1 few
TGTGCCAGCAGCCTTCGTCGAGGGGAGGACACCTACGAGCAGTACTTC CASSLRRGEDTYEQYF NA TRBJ2-7 TRBV4-2 few
TGTGCCAGCAGTGTTCGTCCTGAAGCTTTCTTT CASSVRPEAFF NA TRBJ1-1 TRBV6-1 NA
TGTGCCAGCAGTTACCGGGGTGGGAAAGCTTTCTTT CASSYRGGKAFF NA TRBJ1-1 TRBV6-5 NA
TGTGCCAGCACCCCAGGCCAGCGGGGGCCTAGCACAGATACGCAGTATTTT CASTPGQRGPSTDTQYF TRBD2 TRBJ2-3 TRBV3-1 few
TGTGCCAGCAGCTTAGAAGACGGGAACTACGAGCAGTACTTC CASSLEDGNYEQYF NA TRBJ2-7 TRBV7-8 few
TGCAGTGCTGGGTACTCGACAGGGCTTGCTGAAAAACTGTTTTTT CSAGYSTGLAEKLFF TRBD1 TRBJ1-4 TRBV20-1 few
TGTGCCAGCAGCCAAGATCTTGGAGCGGGGGGGCCCCAGTATTTT CASSQDLGAGGPQYF TRBD2 TRBJ2-3 TRBV3-1 NA
TGTGCCAGCAGCATCGGCGCTAGAGACCACGAGCAGTACTTC CASSIGARDHEQYF NA TRBJ2-7 TRBV9 NA
TGTGCCAGCAGCTCCGGGAGACATAATGAAAAACTGTTTTTT CASSSGRHNEKLFF NA TRBJ1-4 TRBV5-6 NA